The 26 T cell receptor beta chains listed next were all sequenced from one sample in a study of graft-versus-host responses after intestinal transplantation (dated by TCRdb to 2020 to 2023). Their recognized antigens are unknown. The time point label of this sample denotes: cells obtained before transplantation from donor or recipient. To prepare the library, the immunoSEQ multiplex PCR assay was applied. TCRdb's version of the immuneACCESS table is confined to in-frame rearrangements and falls short of the full clone set. An unresolved V gene accounts for under half of the shortfall where checked; the remainder is of unknown origin. Recorded for this sample are about 130,000 clones; around 90% of them occurred a single time. About 0.18% of the sample rests with the top ten. The sequences come from unstimulated CD4+ T cells sorted from spleen or lymph node cells, collected before intestinal transplant. Every receptor here comes from a human donor who received an intestinal transplant.

This clone showed up just once. At the DNA level, this CDR3 is encoded by other sequences in the same sample as well. The chain couples TRBV7-9 to TRBJ1-1, with D unclear. Germline-derived CDR1 and CDR2 are SEHNR and FQNEAQ (reference sequence). This CDR3 region has 15 residues. Deletions cut 3 bases from V and 3 bases from J, with 14 bases between. The CDR3 reads CASSLVGVVDTEAFF. The CDR3 nucleotides are TGTGCCAGCAGCTTGGTTGGGGTTGTTGACACTGAAGCTTTCTTT.

In regard to this clone: The sample holds other DNA sequences that translate to the same CDR3. The chain combines TRBV19 with TRBJ2-1; TRBD1 might be the D (6 bases). Germline V CDR1 and CDR2: LNHDA, SQIVND (reference sequence). The CDR3 has 13 residues. V was shortened by 4 bases and J by 4 bases, with 8 bases between the two germline ends. DNA for the CDR3: TGTGCCAGTAGTAGGGGGCCTTACAATGAGCAGTTCTTC. This translates into CASSRGPYNEQFF.

The chain joins TRBV28 to TRBJ2-7; weak D call: TRBD2 (5 bases). CDR1 is MDHEN, CDR2 SYDVKM, per germline. This CDR3 has 13 residues. Trimming stripped 4 bases from V and 5 bases from J, with 12 bases between. The CDR3 spells CASSSGLHHEQYF. The CDR3 region has the DNA TGTGCCAGCAGTTCAGGACTTCACCACGAGCAGTACTTC.

This chain links TRBV15 with TRBJ2-7; 7 nucleotides align to TRBD1. The CDR3 has 14 residues. Per germline, CDR1 LNHNV and CDR2 YYDKDF (reference sequence). Unmatched junction bases numbered 2, after V lost 0 bases and J lost 3 bases. The DNA of the CDR3 is TGTGCCACCAGCAGAGATCGACAGGGCTACGAGCAGTACTTC. This codes for CATSRDRQGYEQYF.

V and J are TRBV5-1 and TRBJ1-3; no firm D call. V was cut by 0 bases and J by 2 bases, with 9 bases left in between. Germline CDR1 is SGHRS and CDR2 is YFSETQ. This CDR3 contains 15 residues. The CDR3 loop is CASSLVGVTGNTIYF. The CDR3 coding sequence is TGCGCCAGCAGCTTGGTAGGAGTAACTGGAAACACCATATATTTT.

The chain employs TRBV5-1 and TRBJ2-1, with D unclear. Looked up from germline, CDR1 is SGHRS and CDR2 is YFSETQ. Trimming pared 4 bases from V and 0 bases from J, leaving 11 bases between. The CDR3 is made up of 15 amino acids. The CDR3 DNA sequence: TGCGCCAGCAGCCTAGATCTTAGCTCCTACAATGAGCAGTTCTTC. It is translated as CASSLDLSSYNEQFF.

The genes are TRBV2 and TRBJ1-3; 7 bases line up with TRBD1. There are 15 residues in the CDR3. Per germline, CDR1 SNHLY and CDR2 FYNNEI. V shed 8 bases, J shed 2 bases, and the junction held 9 bases outside the gene matches. The CDR3 bases are TGTGCCAGCTCGTACAGGGGAGGCGCTGGAAACACCATATATTTT. It yields the protein CASSYRGGAGNTIYF.

J is TRBJ2-2 and V is TRBV5-1; weak D call: TRBD2 (6 bases). The V gene lost 9 bases and the J gene lost 2 bases, with 11 bases spanning the gap. CDR1 and CDR2 from the germline V gene are SGHRS and YFSETQ. The CDR3 loop spans 13 amino acids. As DNA, the CDR3 is TGCGCCACCAGTAGCGGAAACACCGGGGAGCTGTTTTTT. Translating it yields CATSSGNTGELFF.

CDR3 loop: CAWRTQRVGKLFF. CDR3 bases: TGTGCCTGGAGGACCCAACGAGTGGGGAAACTGTTTTTT. The chain uses TRBV30 and TRBJ1-4; D not certain. Trimming left V 3 bases short and J 11 bases short, with 16 bases between. The germline V gene has CDR1 GTSNPN and CDR2 SVGIG (reference sequence). The CDR3 covers 13 residues.

CDR3 DNA: TGCGCCAGCAGCTTGGCCCGAGGGGCGACTAATGAAAAACTGTTTTTT. Protein: CASSLARGATNEKLFF. The rearrangement links TRBV5-1 to TRBJ1-4; TRBD1 is a possible D gene (5 bases). This CDR3 region has 16 residues. Trimming left V 0 bases short and J 2 bases short, with 11 bases between. Germline V gives CDR1 SGHRS, CDR2 YFSETQ.

This clone was recorded once. The rearrangement links TRBV28 to TRBJ1-5; D unresolved. Germline lookup yields CDR1 MDHEN and CDR2 SYDVKM. This CDR3 region has 14 residues. Trimming removed 6 bases from V and 3 bases from J, with 12 bases in between. The CDR3 nucleotides are TGTGCCAGCAGCCGAAGACTCCTCAATCAGCCCCAGCATTTT. This encodes CASSRRLLNQPQHF.

The CDR3 nucleotides read TGTGCCAGCCCACCTGGAGGGGACTTCCCCTACAATGAGCAGTTCTTC. This translates into CASPPGGDFPYNEQFF. This chain uses TRBV28 with TRBJ2-1; D perhaps matches TRBD2 (6 bases). This CDR3 has 16 amino acids. CDR1 is MDHEN and CDR2 is SYDVKM in the germline V gene. The V end was cut by 8 bases, the J end by 2 bases, with 19 bases between. Variable domain in full (rest from reference TRBV28 and TRBJ2-1): DVKVTQSSRYLVKRTGEKVFLECVQDMDHENMFWYRQDPGLGLRLIYFSYDVKMKEKGDIPEGYSVSREKKERFSLILESASTNQTSMYLCASPPGGDFPYNEQFFGPGTRLTVL.

The rearrangement links TRBV10-3 to TRBJ2-7, with 11 bases aligning to TRBD2. The trim removed 6 bases at V and 0 bases at J, leaving 1 base unmatched. This CDR3 contains 14 residues. Germline-derived CDR1 and CDR2 are ENHRY and SYGVKD. CDR3: CAIRTSGNSYEQYF. The CDR3 region has the DNA TGTGCCATCAGGACTAGCGGGAACTCCTACGAGCAGTACTTC.

CDR3 amino acids: CASSLAPDTQYF. The CDR3 nucleotides are TGTGCCAGCAGTTTAGCACCGGATACGCAGTATTTT. The V call is TRBV28, the J call TRBJ2-3, with unresolved D. CDR1 MDHEN and CDR2 SYDVKM come from the germline V gene. The V end was cut by 2 bases, the J end by 6 bases, with 6 bases between. The length of the CDR3 is 12 residues.

This chain uses TRBV6-5 with TRBJ1-1; TRBD1 might be the D (5 bases). The V and J ends lost 0 bases and 5 bases respectively, with 13 bases between them. This CDR3 region has 15 residues. Germline CDR1 and CDR2: MNHEY and SVGAGI. The CDR3 spells CASSYSRQPGTEAFF. The CDR3 nucleotides are TGTGCCAGCAGTTACTCCCGACAGCCTGGGACTGAAGCTTTCTTT.

This clone has only one observation. V gene TRBV2 combines with J gene TRBJ1-3; D remains unclear. The CDR3 is 14 residues long. In germline, CDR1 is SNHLY, CDR2 FYNNEI. Trimming removed 7 bases from V and 0 bases from J, with 10 bases in between. In nucleotides, the CDR3 is TGTGCCAGCAACCCATTCCTCTCTGGAAACACCATATATTTT. This translates into CASNPFLSGNTIYF.

This clone was picked up one time. The chain carries TRBV5-8 and TRBJ2-2, with 9 bases fitting TRBD2. The CDR3 extends over 15 amino acids. Germline V gene data show CDR1 as SGHTS and CDR2 as YDEGEE. V trimming: 0 bases; J trimming: 5 bases; junction bases outside the gene matches: 2. CDR3 bases: TGTGCCAGCAGCTTGGGACTAGCGGATACCGGGGAGCTGTTTTTT. This translates into CASSLGLADTGELFF.

The rearrangement links TRBV5-4 to TRBJ2-7; TRBD1 agrees at 10 bases. V lost 4 bases to trimming and J lost 3 bases; unmatched junction nucleotides: 7. The germline gives CDR1 SGHNT, CDR2 YYREEE (reference sequence). CDR3 length: 15 amino acids. The CDR3, as DNA: TGTGCCAGCAGCAGGGACAGGGGCCCCTTCTACGAGCAGTACTTC. This encodes CASSRDRGPFYEQYF.

For this clone: This sample includes further DNA sequences coding for the same CDR3. The V and J genes are TRBV6-1 and TRBJ2-7; no clear D gene. This CDR3 is 13 amino acids long. Per germline, CDR1 MNHNS and CDR2 SASEGT. V lost 6 bases, J lost 4 bases, and 13 bases lay in between. CDR3 bases: TGTGCCAGCAGCCTCCTTGCTGGGTACGAGCAGTACTTC. Its translation is CASSLLAGYEQYF.

Worth noting for this clone: This sample also contains other DNA sequences that code for the same CDR3. This chain connects TRBV2 to TRBJ2-5; a possible D gene is TRBD1 (5 bases). CDR3 length: 14 amino acids. Per the germline V gene, CDR1 is SNHLY and CDR2 is FYNNEI. Trimming took 4 bases from V and 5 from J, leaving 14 bases between them. In nucleotides, the CDR3 is TGTGCCAGCAGTGTTTCAGGGTCAGGGGAGACCCAGTACTTC. It is translated as CASSVSGSGETQYF.

The count of this clone is one. The chain uses TRBV6-6 and TRBJ2-7; 9 bases are shared with TRBD1. CDR1 MNHNY and CDR2 SVGAGI come from the germline V gene (reference sequence). Trimming at V came to 1 base and at J to 3 bases, leaving 7 bases not matched to a gene. This CDR3 contains 16 residues. The DNA of the CDR3 is TGTGCCAGCAGTTACTTCTACAGGGGGCGCTTCTACGAGCAGTACTTC. Translating it yields CASSYFYRGRFYEQYF.

This rearrangement joins TRBV10-3 to TRBJ2-3, with no clear D. V was pared by 6 bases and J by 0 bases, with 10 bases between. CDR1 ENHRY and CDR2 SYGVKD come from the germline V gene. The CDR3 is 14 amino acids. The CDR3 nucleotides are TGTGCCATCAGGAGGACGACGAGCACAGATACGCAGTATTTT. Its translation is CAIRRTTSTDTQYF.

The V call is TRBV6-1, the J call TRBJ1-4; no firm D call. The CDR3 consists of 14 residues. The ends were cut back, 3 bases at V and 8 bases at J, with 13 bases in the middle. Germline values: CDR1 MNHNS, CDR2 SASEGT. The CDR3 reads CASSERGLWEKLFF. For the CDR3, the DNA is TGTGCCAGCAGTGAGCGGGGTTTGTGGGAAAAACTGTTTTTT.

The V call is TRBV10-1, the J call TRBJ2-7, with 8 nucleotides matching TRBD1. The CDR3 is 13 amino acids. Germline V gene lookup returns CDR1 WNHNN and CDR2 SYGVQD (reference sequence). The junction had 6 bases not matched to a gene; V was cut back by 9 bases and J by 2 bases. The chain's CDR3 is CASRTGGTYEQYF. Written as DNA, the CDR3 is TGCGCCAGTCGTACAGGGGGGACCTACGAGCAGTACTTC.

The V call is TRBV30, the J call TRBJ1-2; D remains ambiguous. The CDR3 spans 14 residues. Per germline, CDR1 GTSNPN and CDR2 SVGIG (reference sequence). The V end lost 0 bases, the J end lost 6 bases, and 14 bases lay between the germline ends. CDR3 nucleotides: TGTGCCTGGAGTGTACTAGGTAGGGTGGATGGCTACACCTTC. It specifies CAWSVLGRVDGYTF.

The chain uses TRBV7-6 and TRBJ2-7; 14 bases map to TRBD2. Germline V CDR1 and CDR2: SGHVS, FNYEAQ. The CDR3 sequence is 14 residues long. Germline trimming cut 5 bases from V and 4 bases from J; bases unmatched to any gene: 1. The CDR3 protein is CASSGTSGGYEQYF. CDR3 sequence (DNA): TGTGCCAGCAGCGGGACTAGCGGGGGTTACGAGCAGTACTTC.